The clone carrying this T cell receptor beta chain came up many times. The antigen is undetermined. Sample time point: newly diagnosed GD, antithyroid drugs for less than 3 months. RNA from PBMCs was the source of the TCR library. For TCR beta, libraries came from iRepertoire HTBI primers and Arm-PCR of CDR3 regions. Original analysis: Across the samples, identification revealed approximately 66 TRBV and more than 11 TRBJ segments. TCRdb itself ran the multiplex PCR reads through MiXCR, one entry per CDR3 protein. TCRdb's processing, not the authors' own work, is the source of the V and J calls. The sample has a few hundred thousand distinct CDR3 sequences; under 20% are singletons. This sample was included in a study of regulatory T cells in long-lasting Graves disease. Overall study results and limits: TCR diversity was lower in persistent Graves' patients (versus newly diagnosed ones). No thyroid tissue was studied; the work used peripheral blood only.

This sample also belongs to another study, concerning T cells in Graves' hyperthyroidism and ophthalmopathy. That source reports: First-round RT-PCR targeting the TCR CDR3 was performed with the HTBI primer set.

The TCR originated in a woman younger than 35 with Graves disease. This specimen was peripheral blood mononuclear cells (PBMCs), taken at new diagnosis, from a patient treated with antithyroid drugs.

The DNA of the CDR3 is TGTGCCAGCAGCCCGCTTCCGACGGGAAACACTGAAGCTTTCTTT. Protein sequence: CASSPLPTGNTEAFF. The chain uses TRBV9 and TRBJ1-1; unclear D gene. The CDR3 runs 15 residues. The germline CDR1 and CDR2 sequences are SGDLS and YYNGEE. Trimming stripped 4 bases from V and 2 bases from J, with 15 bases between. The whole variable domain, filled in from reference TRBV9 and TRBJ1-1, reads DSGVTQTPKHLITATGQRVTLRCSPRSGDLSVYWYQQSLDQGLQFLIQYYNGEERAKGNILERFSAQQFPDLHSELNLSSLELGDSALYFCASSPLPTGNTEAFFGQGTRLTVV.